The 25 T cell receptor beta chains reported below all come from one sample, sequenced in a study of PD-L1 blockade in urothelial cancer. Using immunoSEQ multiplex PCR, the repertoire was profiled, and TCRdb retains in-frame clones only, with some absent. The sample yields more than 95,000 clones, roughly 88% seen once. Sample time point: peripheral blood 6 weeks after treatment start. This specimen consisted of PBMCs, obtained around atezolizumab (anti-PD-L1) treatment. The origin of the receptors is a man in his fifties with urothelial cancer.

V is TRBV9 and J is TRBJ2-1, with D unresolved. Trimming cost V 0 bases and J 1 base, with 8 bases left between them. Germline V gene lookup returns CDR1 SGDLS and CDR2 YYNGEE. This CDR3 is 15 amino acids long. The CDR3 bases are TGTGCCAGCAGCGTAGTTAGCCAGTCCTACAATGAGCAGTTCTTC. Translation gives CASSVVSQSYNEQFF.

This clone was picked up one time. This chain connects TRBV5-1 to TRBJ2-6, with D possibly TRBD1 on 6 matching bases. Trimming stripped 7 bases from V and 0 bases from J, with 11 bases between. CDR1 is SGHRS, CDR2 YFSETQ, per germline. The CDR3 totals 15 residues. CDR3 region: CASGTLSSGANVLTF. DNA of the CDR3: TGCGCCAGCGGGACATTGAGCTCTGGGGCCAACGTCCTGACTTTC.

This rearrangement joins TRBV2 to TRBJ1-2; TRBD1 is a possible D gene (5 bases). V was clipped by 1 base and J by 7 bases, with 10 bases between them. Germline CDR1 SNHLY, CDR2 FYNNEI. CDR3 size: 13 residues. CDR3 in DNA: TGTGCCAGCAGTGAAGGGGGACTGTTTGGCTACACCTTC. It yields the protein CASSEGGLFGYTF.

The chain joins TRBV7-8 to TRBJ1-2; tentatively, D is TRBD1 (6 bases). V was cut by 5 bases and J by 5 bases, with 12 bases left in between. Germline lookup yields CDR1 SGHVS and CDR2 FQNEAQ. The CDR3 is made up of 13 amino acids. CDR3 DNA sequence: TGTGCCAGCAGCCAGGGACAACGATATGGCTACACCTTC. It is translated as CASSQGQRYGYTF.

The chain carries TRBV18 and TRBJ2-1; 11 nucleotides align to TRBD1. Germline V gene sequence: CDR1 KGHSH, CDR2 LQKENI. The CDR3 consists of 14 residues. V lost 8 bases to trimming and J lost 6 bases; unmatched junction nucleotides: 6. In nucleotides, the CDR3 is TGTGCCAGCCTCTACGGACAGGGGGCCAATGAGCAGTTCTTC. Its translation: CASLYGQGANEQFF.

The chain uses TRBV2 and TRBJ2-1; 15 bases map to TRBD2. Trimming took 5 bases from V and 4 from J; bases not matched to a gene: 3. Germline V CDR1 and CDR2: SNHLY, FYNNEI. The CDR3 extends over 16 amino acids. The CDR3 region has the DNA TGTGCCAGCAGTCGCGGGACTAGCGGGGGGTACAATGAGCAGTTCTTC. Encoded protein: CASSRGTSGGYNEQFF.

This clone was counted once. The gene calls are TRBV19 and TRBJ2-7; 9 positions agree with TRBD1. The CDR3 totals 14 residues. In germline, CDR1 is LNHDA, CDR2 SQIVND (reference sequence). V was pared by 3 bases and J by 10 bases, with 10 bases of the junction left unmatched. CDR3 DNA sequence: TGTGCCAGTAGTATTGGACCGGGACAGGGAACACAGTACTTC. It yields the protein CASSIGPGQGTQYF.

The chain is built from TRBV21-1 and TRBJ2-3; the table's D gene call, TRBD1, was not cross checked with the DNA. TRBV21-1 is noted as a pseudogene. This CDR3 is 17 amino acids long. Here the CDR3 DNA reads TGTGCCAGCAGCACAATAGAACTCGGACACAACACAGATACGCAGTATTTT. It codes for CASSTIELGHNTDTQYF.

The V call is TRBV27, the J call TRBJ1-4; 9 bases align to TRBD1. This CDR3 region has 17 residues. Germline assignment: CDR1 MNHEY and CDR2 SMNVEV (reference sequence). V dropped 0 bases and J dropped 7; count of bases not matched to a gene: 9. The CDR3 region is CASSLSGQGSRGEKLFF. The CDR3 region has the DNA TGTGCCAGCAGTTTATCAGGACAGGGGTCCAGGGGTGAAAAACTGTTTTTT.

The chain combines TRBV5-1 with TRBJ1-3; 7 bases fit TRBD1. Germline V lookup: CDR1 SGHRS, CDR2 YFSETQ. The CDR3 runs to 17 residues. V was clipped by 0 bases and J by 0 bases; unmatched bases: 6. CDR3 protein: CASSLGTGASSGNTIYF. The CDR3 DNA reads TGCGCCAGCAGCTTGGGGACAGGTGCCAGCTCTGGAAACACCATATATTTT.

The CDR3 nucleotides are TGTGCCAGCAGTCCCGACATCCTCTCTGGCTACACCTTC. It translates to CASSPDILSGYTF. This chain uses TRBV27 with TRBJ1-2; D gene uncertain. The ends were cut back, 5 bases at V and 7 bases at J, with 14 bases in the middle. From germline, CDR1 is MNHEY and CDR2 SMNVEV (reference sequence). The CDR3 has 13 residues.

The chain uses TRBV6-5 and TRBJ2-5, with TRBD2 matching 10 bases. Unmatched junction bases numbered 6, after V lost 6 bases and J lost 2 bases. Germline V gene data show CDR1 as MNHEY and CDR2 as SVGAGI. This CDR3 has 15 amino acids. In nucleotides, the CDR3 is TGTGCCAGCAGCCGAGGACTAGCGGAACAAGAGACCCAGTACTTC. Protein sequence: CASSRGLAEQETQYF.

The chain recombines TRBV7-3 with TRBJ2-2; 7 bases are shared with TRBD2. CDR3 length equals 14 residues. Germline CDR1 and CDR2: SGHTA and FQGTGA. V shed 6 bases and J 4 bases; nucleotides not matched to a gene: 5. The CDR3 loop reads CASSSSGLTGELFF. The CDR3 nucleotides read TGTGCCAGCAGTAGTAGCGGGCTCACCGGGGAGCTGTTTTTT.

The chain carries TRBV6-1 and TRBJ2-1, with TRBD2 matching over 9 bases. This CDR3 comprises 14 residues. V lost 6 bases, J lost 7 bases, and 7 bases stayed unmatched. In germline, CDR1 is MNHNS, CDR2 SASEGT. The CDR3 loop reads CASRLAGIGNEQFF. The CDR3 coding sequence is TGTGCCAGCAGGCTAGCGGGAATCGGTAATGAGCAGTTCTTC.

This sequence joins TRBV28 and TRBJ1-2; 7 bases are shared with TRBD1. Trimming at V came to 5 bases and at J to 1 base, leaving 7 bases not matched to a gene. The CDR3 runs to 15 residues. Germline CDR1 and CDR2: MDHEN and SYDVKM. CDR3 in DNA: TGTGCCAGCAGTACGGGACAGTCGGTTAACTATGGCTACACCTTC. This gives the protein CASSTGQSVNYGYTF.

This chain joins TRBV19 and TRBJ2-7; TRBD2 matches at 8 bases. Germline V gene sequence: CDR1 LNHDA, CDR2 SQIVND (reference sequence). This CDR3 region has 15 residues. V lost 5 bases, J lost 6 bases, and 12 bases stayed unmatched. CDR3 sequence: CASSLTGPGGSEQYF. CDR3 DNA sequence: TGTGCCAGTAGTTTAACAGGCCCGGGGGGGTCCGAGCAGTACTTC.

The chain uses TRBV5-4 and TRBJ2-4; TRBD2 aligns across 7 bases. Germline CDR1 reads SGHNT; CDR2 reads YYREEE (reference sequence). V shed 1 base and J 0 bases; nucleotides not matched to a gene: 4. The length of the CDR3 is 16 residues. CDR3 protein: CASSLQVAGAKNIQYF. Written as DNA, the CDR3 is TGTGCCAGCAGCTTGCAGGTAGCGGGAGCCAAAAACATTCAGTACTTC.

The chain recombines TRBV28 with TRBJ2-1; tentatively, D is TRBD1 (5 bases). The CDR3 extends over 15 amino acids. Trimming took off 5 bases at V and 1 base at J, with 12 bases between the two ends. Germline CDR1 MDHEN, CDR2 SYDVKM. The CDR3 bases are TGTGCCAGCAGTGGGGCGGCTGTATCCTACAATGAGCAGTTCTTC. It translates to CASSGAAVSYNEQFF.

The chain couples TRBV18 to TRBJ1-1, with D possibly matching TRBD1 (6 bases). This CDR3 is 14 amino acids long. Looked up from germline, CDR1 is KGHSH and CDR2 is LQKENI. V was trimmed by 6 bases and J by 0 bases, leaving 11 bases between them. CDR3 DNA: TGTGCCAGCTCGCCCGGACAGATGAACACTGAAGCTTTCTTT. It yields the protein CASSPGQMNTEAFF. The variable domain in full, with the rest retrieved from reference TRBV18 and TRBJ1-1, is NAGVMQNPRHLVRRRGQEARLRCSPMKGHSHVYWYRQLPEEGLKFMVYLQKENIIDESGMPKERFSAEFPKEGPSILRIQQVVRGDSAAYFCASSPGQMNTEAFFGQGTRLTVV.

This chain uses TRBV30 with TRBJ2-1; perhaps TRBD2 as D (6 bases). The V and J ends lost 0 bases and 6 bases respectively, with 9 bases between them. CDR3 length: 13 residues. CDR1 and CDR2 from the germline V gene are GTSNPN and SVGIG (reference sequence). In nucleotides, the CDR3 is TGTGCCTGGAGTGTATCACTAGCCAATGAGCAGTTCTTC. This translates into CAWSVSLANEQFF.

CDR3 in DNA: TGTGCCAGCAGTGAGGGGGGGGCAATCTACGAGCAGTACTTC. It encodes CASSEGGAIYEQYF. The rearrangement uses TRBV2 and TRBJ2-7, with D maybe TRBD2 (7 bases). Germline lookup yields CDR1 SNHLY and CDR2 FYNNEI. With 3 bases removed from V and 3 bases from J, the gap between germline ends came to 12 bases. The CDR3 is 14 residues long.

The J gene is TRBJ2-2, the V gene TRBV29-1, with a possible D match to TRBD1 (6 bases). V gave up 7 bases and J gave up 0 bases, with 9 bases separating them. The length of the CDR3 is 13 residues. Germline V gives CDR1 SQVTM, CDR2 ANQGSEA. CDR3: CSARQANTGELFF. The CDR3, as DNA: TGCAGCGCGCGACAGGCGAACACCGGGGAGCTGTTTTTT.

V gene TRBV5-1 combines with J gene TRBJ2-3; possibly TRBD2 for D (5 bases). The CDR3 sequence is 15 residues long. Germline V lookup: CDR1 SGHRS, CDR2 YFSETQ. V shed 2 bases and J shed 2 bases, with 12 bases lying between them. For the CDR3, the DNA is TGCGCCAGCAGCTTACTCCTGGGAGTCACAGATACGCAGTATTTT. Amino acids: CASSLLLGVTDTQYF.

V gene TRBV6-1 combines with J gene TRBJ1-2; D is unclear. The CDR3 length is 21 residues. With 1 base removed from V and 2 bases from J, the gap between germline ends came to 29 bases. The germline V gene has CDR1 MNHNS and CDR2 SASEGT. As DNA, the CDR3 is TGTGCCAGCAGTGAAGAGTACCCGGACTCCCCTAGGGCTTTCTTAAACTATGGCTACACCTTC. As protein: CASSEEYPDSPRAFLNYGYTF.

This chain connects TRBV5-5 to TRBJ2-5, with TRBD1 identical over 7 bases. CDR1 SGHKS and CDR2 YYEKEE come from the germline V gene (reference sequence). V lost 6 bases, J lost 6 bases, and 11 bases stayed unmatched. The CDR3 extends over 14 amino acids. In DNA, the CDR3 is TGTGCCAGCACCCTGACAGGGAGCAGACAGACCCAGTACTTC. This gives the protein CASTLTGSRQTQYF.